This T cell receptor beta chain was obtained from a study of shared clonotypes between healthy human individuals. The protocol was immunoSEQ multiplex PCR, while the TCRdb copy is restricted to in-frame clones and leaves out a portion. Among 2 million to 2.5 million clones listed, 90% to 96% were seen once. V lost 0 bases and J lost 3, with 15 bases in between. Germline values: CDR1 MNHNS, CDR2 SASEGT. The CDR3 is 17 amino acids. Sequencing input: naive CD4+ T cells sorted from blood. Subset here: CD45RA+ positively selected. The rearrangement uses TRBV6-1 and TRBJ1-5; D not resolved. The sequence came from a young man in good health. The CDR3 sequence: CASSEAPFRGTNQPQHF. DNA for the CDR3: TGTGCCAGCAGTGAAGCGCCCTTCCGAGGCACCAATCAGCCCCAGCATTTT.